The 32 T cell receptor beta chains listed next were all sequenced from one sample in a study of T-cell memory formation after mild COVID-19. MiXCR, applied by TCRdb to the 5' RACE reads, yields one record per CDR3 protein. The table records around 450,000 distinct CDR3 sequences, about 19% of them present only once. Sequencing input: PBMCs or a T cell subset sorted from them (not recorded which). These receptor sequences come from an adult woman who had mild COVID-19 (a few samples of this study predate the infection). Cell type and time point are not known.

The V call is TRBV18, the J call TRBJ2-7, with TRBD1 matching 9 bases. V dropped 5 bases and J dropped 2; count of bases not matched to a gene: 10. Germline V CDR1 and CDR2: KGHSH, LQKENI. CDR3 length: 16 residues. CDR3 DNA sequence: TGTGCCAGCTCAGAACAGGGGGCAGGGGGGCCCTACGAGCAGTACTTC. It specifies CASSEQGAGGPYEQYF. The full variable domain, completed using reference TRBV18 and TRBJ2-7, is NAGVMQNPRHLVRRRGQEARLRCSPMKGHSHVYWYRQLPEEGLKFMVYLQKENIIDESGMPKERFSAEFPKEGPSILRIQQVVRGDSAAYFCASSEQGAGGPYEQYFGPGTRLTVT.

Only a few counts were recorded for this clonotype. This chain uses TRBV19 with TRBJ2-7, with TRBD1 identical over 8 bases. The germline V gene encodes CDR1 LNHDA and CDR2 SQIVND (reference sequence). The CDR3 runs 15 residues. V was clipped by 4 bases and J by 4 bases; unmatched bases: 9. The CDR3 region has the DNA TGTGCCAGTAGTAATATAGGACAGGGTCGGTACGAGCAGTACTTC. Its translation: CASSNIGQGRYEQYF.

A few counts support this clonotype. The chain recombines TRBV4-1 with TRBJ1-1, with D perhaps matching TRBD1 (5 bases). This CDR3 is built from 14 residues. Trimming stripped 0 bases from V and 5 bases from J, with 10 bases between. CDR1 is MGHRA and CDR2 is YSYEKL in the germline V gene. The chain's CDR3 is CASSQEGTYTEAFF. CDR3 DNA sequence: TGCGCCAGCAGCCAAGAAGGGACCTATACTGAAGCTTTCTTT.

This clonotype showed up just a few times. The V gene is TRBV9, the J gene TRBJ1-2; 9 bases agree with TRBD1. The CDR3 has 14 residues. The germline gives CDR1 SGDLS, CDR2 YYNGEE. J lost 2 bases, V lost 7 bases, and 6 bases had no gene match. CDR3 region: CASGVGQGNYGYTF. The DNA for the CDR3 is TGTGCCAGCGGAGTGGGACAGGGAAACTATGGCTACACCTTC. Drawing the rest from reference TRBV9 and TRBJ1-2, the complete variable domain is DSGVTQTPKHLITATGQRVTLRCSPRSGDLSVYWYQQSLDQGLQFLIQYYNGEERAKGNILERFSAQQFPDLHSELNLSSLELGDSALYFCASGVGQGNYGYTFGSGTRLTVV.

The rearrangement links TRBV9 to TRBJ2-5; TRBD1 agrees at 10 bases. The CDR3 contains 16 residues. V dropped 4 bases and J dropped 5; count of bases not matched to a gene: 11. The germline V gene has CDR1 SGDLS and CDR2 YYNGEE. DNA of the CDR3: TGTGCCAGCAGCTCTCGGACAGGGGGAGAACGGGAGACCCAGTACTTC. Its translation: CASSSRTGGERETQYF. The full variable domain, completed using reference TRBV9 and TRBJ2-5, is DSGVTQTPKHLITATGQRVTLRCSPRSGDLSVYWYQQSLDQGLQFLIQYYNGEERAKGNILERFSAQQFPDLHSELNLSSLELGDSALYFCASSSRTGGERETQYFGPGTRLLVL.

The table lists this clonotype with a few counts. V is TRBV9 and J is TRBJ2-7, with D perhaps matching TRBD1 (7 bases). There are 14 residues in the CDR3. The V gene's germline CDR1 is SGDLS and CDR2 YYNGEE. Trimming shortened V by 3 bases and J by 2 bases, and 12 bases separated the two germline ends. CDR3 bases: TGTGCCAGCAGCGCCCAGGGGGGAACCTACGAGCAGTACTTC. Residues: CASSAQGGTYEQYF.

This clonotype was seen more than once but under ten times. The CDR3 is CASSYSGVNYGYTF. In DNA form, the CDR3 reads TGTGCCAGCAGTTACTCAGGGGTGAACTATGGCTACACCTTC. V usage is TRBV6-5 and J usage is TRBJ1-2; a possible D gene is TRBD1 (5 bases). The CDR3 is 14 amino acids. Germline CDR1 MNHEY, CDR2 SVGAGI. Trimming left V 0 bases short and J 2 bases short, with 7 bases between.

This sequence joins TRBV20-1 and TRBJ2-1; D possibly corresponds to TRBD2 (6 bases). The CDR3 is 14 residues long. CDR1 DFQATT and CDR2 SNEGSKA come from the germline V gene (reference sequence). Between the trimmed V and J ends, which lost 5 bases and 4 bases, there was a span of 15 bases. CDR3 amino acids: CSAEGSSAYNEQFF. CDR3 coding DNA: TGCAGTGCTGAGGGGTCTAGCGCTTACAATGAGCAGTTCTTC.

This clonotype showed up just a few times. This rearrangement joins TRBV6-2 or TRBV6-3 to TRBJ2-5, with D unresolved. Between the trimmed V and J ends, which lost 5 bases and 3 bases, there was a span of 7 bases. The CDR3 has 12 residues. Germline V gene lookup returns CDR1 MNHEY and CDR2 SVGEGT. The CDR3, as DNA: TGTGCCAGCAGTCACCAGAAAGAGACCCAGTACTTC. Residues: CASSHQKETQYF.

This clonotype was seen only a few times. The chain couples TRBV4-2 to TRBJ1-1; maybe TRBD1 (5 bases). Germline V lookup: CDR1 LGHNA, CDR2 YNFKEQ. The CDR3 spans 15 residues. The V and J ends lost 4 bases and 3 bases respectively, with 15 bases between them. In DNA form, the CDR3 reads TGTGCCAGCAGCCTGGAGGGCCCCAGGGACACTGAAGCTTTCTTT. Its protein product is CASSLEGPRDTEAFF.

V and J are TRBV20-1 and TRBJ2-5, with 7 bases that match TRBD2. The V segment lost 1 base and the J segment 5 bases; nucleotides outside the gene matches: 4. Germline V gene sequence: CDR1 DFQATT, CDR2 SNEGSKA (reference sequence). The CDR3 covers 13 residues. The CDR3 DNA reads as TGCAGTGCTAGAGGGGGAGGGTTGGAGACCCAGTACTTC. It codes for CSARGGGLETQYF.

This clonotype was recorded a few times. The genes are TRBV5-1 and TRBJ2-1, with 12 bases identical to TRBD2. The ends lost 4 bases at V and 9 bases at J; junction bases unmatched: 8. The germline V gene has CDR1 SGHRS and CDR2 YFSETQ. The CDR3 runs to 15 residues. The CDR3 sequence: CASSLSSGGALEQFF. Here the CDR3 DNA reads TGCGCCAGCAGCCTCTCTAGCGGGGGGGCCCTTGAGCAGTTCTTC.

This clonotype was observed a few times. This rearrangement joins TRBV4-3 to TRBJ2-7; 8 bases are a match to TRBD2. Germline V gene lookup returns CDR1 LGHNA and CDR2 YSLEER. The CDR3 loop spans 15 amino acids. Trimming took 8 bases from V and 4 from J; bases not matched to a gene: 13. The CDR3 sequence is CASRERESRNYEQYF. Here the CDR3 DNA reads TGCGCCAGCCGTGAGCGGGAGTCCCGAAATTACGAGCAGTACTTC.

The rearrangement links TRBV12-3 or TRBV12-4 to TRBJ1-1; 8 nucleotides align to TRBD1. This CDR3 region has 13 residues. V shed 2 bases and J 10 bases; nucleotides not matched to a gene: 6. The DNA of the CDR3 is TGTGCCAGCAGTTTACAGGGGGCGAGGAGAGCTTTCTTT. It specifies CASSLQGARRAFF.

There are a few counts of this clonotype. The gene calls are TRBV12-3 or TRBV12-4 and TRBJ2-5; D possibly matches TRBD1 or TRBD2 (5 bases each). V was trimmed by 7 bases and J by 9 bases, leaving 18 bases between them. The CDR3 extends over 13 amino acids. The DNA for the CDR3 is TGTGCCAGCAAGGTGGCCACTCGAGGGGCCCAGTACTTC. It encodes CASKVATRGAQYF.

This clonotype has only a few counts. CDR3 loop: CASSLMRANVLTF. CDR3 DNA sequence: TGTGCCAGCAGCTTAATGCGGGCCAACGTCCTGACTTTC. The chain is built from TRBV7-2 and TRBJ2-6, with D unresolved. The CDR3 is 13 amino acids. Looked up from germline, CDR1 is SGHTA and CDR2 is FQGNSA. V was cut by 2 bases and J by 5 bases, with 4 bases left in between.

The gene calls are TRBV9 and TRBJ1-1; D may be TRBD1 (5 bases). CDR1 and CDR2 from the germline V gene are SGDLS and YYNGEE. This CDR3 comprises 13 residues. The germline V and J ends were trimmed by 3 bases and 4 bases, with 10 bases remaining between them. The DNA for the CDR3 is TGTGCCAGCAGCGCTCAGGGTGCCACTGAAGCTTTCTTT. This gives the protein CASSAQGATEAFF.

The chain carries TRBV29-1 and TRBJ2-2; D not resolved. CDR3 length: 15 residues. The germline V gene has CDR1 SQVTM and CDR2 ANQGSEA. Trimming shortened V by 3 bases and J by 0 bases, and 11 bases separated the two germline ends. CDR3 sequence: CSVDAPDANTGELFF. CDR3 nucleotide sequence: TGCAGCGTTGACGCCCCGGACGCGAACACCGGGGAGCTGTTTTTT.

This clonotype was counted only a few times. The chain couples TRBV5-1 to TRBJ1-1, with TRBD1 matching 7 bases. V shed 6 bases, J shed 7 bases, and the junction held 9 bases outside the gene matches. The CDR3 loop spans 13 amino acids. CDR1 and CDR2 from the germline V gene are SGHRS and YFSETQ. The chain's CDR3 is CASTQTGSGEAFF. The CDR3 DNA is TGCGCCAGCACCCAGACAGGGTCGGGTGAAGCTTTCTTT.

The J gene is TRBJ1-5, the V gene TRBV27, with 9 bases that match TRBD1. The CDR3 covers 14 residues. Germline V lookup: CDR1 MNHEY, CDR2 SMNVEV (reference sequence). The V segment lost 6 bases and the J segment 7 bases; nucleotides outside the gene matches: 7. The CDR3 region is CASRQQGAGQPQHF. The CDR3 nucleotides read TGTGCCAGCAGGCAACAGGGGGCTGGGCAGCCCCAGCATTTT.

This clonotype was detected a few times. The chain joins TRBV5-1 to TRBJ1-2; 7 nucleotides align to TRBD1. J gave up 6 bases and V 4 bases, and 15 bases lay outside the gene matches. This CDR3 comprises 16 residues. Germline V CDR1 and CDR2: SGHRS, YFSETQ. The CDR3 DNA is TGCGCCAGCAGCGCGACCGGGACAGAGGAGGAAAATGGCTACACCTTC. It encodes CASSATGTEEENGYTF.

This chain joins TRBV14 and TRBJ2-7, with a weak D call TRBD2 (6 bases). In germline, CDR1 is SGHDN, CDR2 FVKESK. CDR3 size: 14 residues. V was cut by 2 bases and J by 6 bases, with 14 bases left in between. The CDR3 here is CASSQIFSGVEQYF. CDR3 sequence (DNA): TGTGCCAGCAGCCAAATATTTTCGGGGGTCGAGCAGTACTTC.

This clonotype was detected a few times. This chain joins TRBV30 and TRBJ1-1; D is unclear. The CDR3 is made up of 12 amino acids. In germline, CDR1 is GTSNPN, CDR2 SVGIG (reference sequence). Between the trimmed V and J ends, which lost 5 bases and 1 base, there was a span of 8 bases. DNA for the CDR3: TGTGCCTGGGGACGGAAGAACACTGAAGCTTTCTTT. Residues: CAWGRKNTEAFF.

The gene calls are TRBV30 and TRBJ1-2; D gene unclear. CDR3 length: 11 residues. Trimming removed 1 base at V and 8 bases at J, with 8 bases between. The germline CDR1 and CDR2 sequences are GTSNPN and SVGIG (reference sequence). CDR3 coding DNA: TGTGCCTGGAGTGCCCTTCGGGGCTACACCTTC. Its protein is CAWSALRGYTF.

V is TRBV7-9 and J is TRBJ2-4; possibly TRBD2 for D (5 bases). The CDR3 is made up of 15 amino acids. Trimming took 2 bases from V and 2 from J, leaving 10 bases between them. Germline values: CDR1 SEHNR, CDR2 FQNEAQ (reference sequence). CDR3: CASSLFSGSKNIQYF. The CDR3 DNA reads TGTGCCAGCAGCTTATTTTCGGGGTCCAAAAACATTCAGTACTTC.

This clonotype was recorded many times. The chain has TRBV6-6 and TRBJ2-7; perhaps TRBD2 as D (6 bases). V lost 5 bases to trimming and J lost 1 base, with 15 bases between them. CDR3 length: 15 amino acids. Per the germline V gene, CDR1 is MNHNY and CDR2 is SVGAGI (reference sequence). The CDR3 DNA follows: TGTGCCAGCAGTATGGAGGGGCCCCTTTCCTACGAGCAGTACTTC. It specifies CASSMEGPLSYEQYF.

Here the CDR3 reads CASSFRQGRIRQFF. In DNA, the CDR3 is TGTGCCAGCAGTTTCAGGCAGGGGAGAATTCGGCAGTTCTTC. This chain joins TRBV12-3 or TRBV12-4 and TRBJ2-1; possibly TRBD1 for D (6 bases). The CDR3 runs 14 residues. V lost 3 bases and J 12 bases, leaving 18 bases between the germline ends.

This clonotype was seen more than once but under ten times. This chain connects TRBV5-1 to TRBJ2-7; 7 bases line up with TRBD1. The germline V gene encodes CDR1 SGHRS and CDR2 YFSETQ. Trimming cost V 5 bases and J 0 bases; bases outside gene matches: 8. CDR3 length: 15 residues. The CDR3 loop is CASSDGQVSSYEQYF. As DNA, the CDR3 is TGCGCCAGCAGTGACGGACAGGTTAGCTCCTACGAGCAGTACTTC.

V is TRBV5-1 and J is TRBJ2-1; D ambiguous. V lost 4 bases and J 5 bases, leaving 10 bases between the germline ends. CDR1 and CDR2 from the germline V gene are SGHRS and YFSETQ. The CDR3 consists of 13 residues. CDR3 nucleotide sequence: TGCGCCAGCAGCCGACGAGGAAACAATGAGCAGTTCTTC. Protein: CASSRRGNNEQFF.

The chain has TRBV4-1 and TRBJ1-2; D is uncertain. The CDR3 totals 11 residues. CDR1 is MGHRA and CDR2 is YSYEKL in the germline V gene. V was trimmed by 5 bases and J by 8 bases, leaving 9 bases between them. The CDR3 here is CASSSAGGYTF. The CDR3 nucleotides are TGCGCCAGCAGCTCTGCGGGCGGCTACACCTTC.

This clonotype was seen more than once but under ten times. This chain connects TRBV24-1 to TRBJ2-2; 12 bases match TRBD1. V trimming: 7 bases; J trimming: 7 bases; junction bases outside the gene matches: 3. Per germline, CDR1 KGHDR and CDR2 SFDVKD. The CDR3 runs to 14 residues. CDR3 sequence: CATRGQGASGELFF. As DNA, the CDR3 is TGTGCCACCAGGGGACAGGGGGCAAGCGGGGAGCTGTTTTTT.

This clonotype was detected a few times. The V call is TRBV7-9, the J call TRBJ2-1; the D is unclear. Trimming took off 5 bases at V and 10 bases at J, with 12 bases between the two ends. Germline V CDR1 and CDR2: SEHNR, FQNEAQ (reference sequence). This CDR3 is built from 12 residues. The CDR3 loop reads CASSLAGYEQFF. Written as DNA, the CDR3 is TGTGCCAGCAGCCTTGCAGGATACGAGCAGTTCTTC.